Listed here are 25 T cell receptor beta chains from one sample, sequenced in a study of cytomegalovirus exposure and HLA in healthy donors. PCR amplification relied on 60 Vbeta primers (plus 13 Jbeta primers). Only in-frame clones appear in the TCRdb table, and some are missing; sequencing was by immunoSEQ multiplex PCR. The data contain under 200,000 clones, around 80% of them seen just once; the ten biggest clones take up roughly 1.9%. Input material: PBMCs. These receptors all stem from a human donor in good health.

This clone is classed as medium-sized. The rearrangement links TRBV4-1 to TRBJ1-4; the D is unclear. Germline loops: CDR1 MGHRA, CDR2 YSYEKL. CDR3 length: 12 residues. V lost 0 bases, J lost 15 bases, and 11 bases lay in between. The CDR3 coding sequence is TGCGCCAGCAGCCAAGAAGGAGGTTTAATGTTTTTT. Translation: CASSQEGGLMFF.

The sample holds one count of this clone. The V call is TRBV6-5, the J call TRBJ1-2; D is possibly TRBD1 (5 bases). CDR3 length: 13 amino acids. Trimming stripped 4 bases from V and 12 bases from J, with 18 bases between. The germline gives CDR1 MNHEY, CDR2 SVGAGI. The DNA for the CDR3 is TGTGCCAGCAGTTTAGGGACCGGTCCGGGGGACACCTTC. This gives the protein CASSLGTGPGDTF.

The chain couples TRBV12-5 to TRBJ2-7; 8 bases agree with TRBD2. V shed 0 bases and J 0 bases; nucleotides not matched to a gene: 1. The V gene's germline CDR1 is LGHNT and CDR2 FRNRAP. CDR3 length equals 15 residues. As DNA, the CDR3 is TGTGCTAGTGGTTTGGTAGCGGGAGTCTCCTACGAGCAGTACTTC. This encodes CASGLVAGVSYEQYF.

The genes are TRBV2 and TRBJ1-1, with 10 nucleotides matching TRBD1. J gave up 3 bases and V 6 bases, and 4 bases lay outside the gene matches. The length of the CDR3 is 14 residues. Germline V gene data show CDR1 as SNHLY and CDR2 as FYNNEI. The CDR3 loop is CASSFGTGDTEAFF. CDR3 nucleotide sequence: TGTGCCAGCAGCTTCGGGACAGGGGACACTGAAGCTTTCTTT.

This sequence joins TRBV6-5 and TRBJ1-5; 12 nucleotides agree with TRBD1. This CDR3 is built from 16 residues. Germline assignment: CDR1 MNHEY and CDR2 SVGAGI. The ends lost 2 bases at V and 6 bases at J; junction bases unmatched: 5. CDR3 sequence reads: CASSYGTGGAGQPQHF. The CDR3 DNA sequence: TGTGCCAGCAGTTACGGGACAGGGGGCGCGGGTCAGCCCCAGCATTTT.

The chain is built from TRBV27 and TRBJ1-5; D is possibly TRBD1 (5 bases). This CDR3 has 13 amino acids. The V and J ends lost 7 bases and 4 bases respectively, with 11 bases between them. CDR1 MNHEY and CDR2 SMNVEV come from the germline V gene (reference sequence). The CDR3 is CASIRGENQPQHF. The CDR3 coding sequence is TGTGCCAGCATTCGGGGGGAGAATCAGCCCCAGCATTTT.

The gene calls are TRBV2 and TRBJ1-1, with D possibly TRBD1 on 5 matching bases. The V gene lost 7 bases and the J gene lost 4 bases, with 10 bases spanning the gap. The CDR3 length is 12 residues. CDR1 is SNHLY and CDR2 is FYNNEI in the germline V gene. In DNA, the CDR3 is TGTGCCAGCATCCAGGGTGGCACTGAAGCTTTCTTT. Translated, it gives CASIQGGTEAFF.

V gene TRBV6-5 combines with J gene TRBJ1-1; D not resolved. The CDR3 contains 12 residues. The V and J ends lost 6 bases and 3 bases respectively, with 8 bases between them. The germline V gene has CDR1 MNHEY and CDR2 SVGAGI. Here the CDR3 reads CASSTTHTEAFF. DNA for the CDR3: TGTGCCAGCAGCACGACACACACTGAAGCTTTCTTT.

A few counts support this clone. The chain couples TRBV13 to TRBJ1-1, with D hard to call. The V end lost 3 bases, the J end lost 7 bases, and 12 bases lay between the germline ends. Germline values: CDR1 PRHDT, CDR2 FYEKMQ (reference sequence). The CDR3 runs 13 residues. The CDR3 is CASSLQVNLEAFF. DNA for the CDR3: TGTGCCAGCAGCTTGCAGGTCAACCTTGAAGCTTTCTTT. The full variable domain, with the rest looked up from reference TRBV13 and TRBJ1-1, is AAGVIQSPRHLIKEKRETATLKCYPIPRHDTVYWYQQGPGQDPQFLISFYEKMQSDKGSIPDRFSAQQFSDYHSELNMSSLELGDSALYFCASSLQVNLEAFFGQGTRLTVV.

The rearrangement uses TRBV5-1 and TRBJ2-3; TRBD2 matches 10 bases. The germline gives CDR1 SGHRS, CDR2 YFSETQ. Germline trimming cut 3 bases from V and 2 bases from J; bases unmatched to any gene: 3. The length of the CDR3 is 15 residues. The CDR3 DNA is TGCGCCAGCAGCTGGAGCGGGGGGGCCACAGATACGCAGTATTTT. It specifies CASSWSGGATDTQYF.

This clone was recorded a few times. V and J are TRBV5-4 and TRBJ1-1; D is perhaps TRBD1 (5 bases). This CDR3 region has 14 residues. Germline CDR1 SGHNT, CDR2 YYREEE (reference sequence). Trimming took off 2 bases at V and 3 bases at J, with 11 bases between the two ends. The CDR3 nucleotides read TGTGCCAGCAGCTTTAATCAGGGCTACACTGAAGCTTTCTTT. This codes for CASSFNQGYTEAFF.

The chain employs TRBV9 and TRBJ2-1; D is possibly TRBD2 (6 bases). The germline V gene has CDR1 SGDLS and CDR2 YYNGEE. The CDR3 covers 15 residues. V was cut by 4 bases and J by 6 bases, with 17 bases left in between. CDR3 amino acids: CASSPRGTPGNEQFF. The CDR3 DNA reads as TGTGCCAGCAGCCCCCGGGGGACCCCGGGCAATGAGCAGTTCTTC. The whole variable domain, filled in from reference TRBV9 and TRBJ2-1, reads DSGVTQTPKHLITATGQRVTLRCSPRSGDLSVYWYQQSLDQGLQFLIQYYNGEERAKGNILERFSAQQFPDLHSELNLSSLELGDSALYFCASSPRGTPGNEQFFGPGTRLTVL.

The chain joins TRBV19 to TRBJ2-7, with TRBD1 identical over 9 bases. Germline CDR1 LNHDA, CDR2 SQIVND (reference sequence). V shed 8 bases and J 3 bases; nucleotides not matched to a gene: 8. The CDR3 totals 14 residues. Written as DNA, the CDR3 is TGTGCCAGTTCGGGACAGGGTTTTGGCTACGAGCAGTACTTC. This sequence encodes CASSGQGFGYEQYF.

This chain joins TRBV9 and TRBJ2-1, with 9 nucleotides matching TRBD2. Germline CDR1 reads SGDLS; CDR2 reads YYNGEE. This CDR3 spans 15 amino acids. The V segment lost 6 bases and the J segment 7 bases; nucleotides outside the gene matches: 11. The CDR3 loop reads CASTIGSGGFNEQFF. The CDR3, as DNA: TGTGCCAGCACCATCGGGAGCGGGGGGTTTAATGAGCAGTTCTTC.

This clone was counted a single time. The chain employs TRBV29-1 and TRBJ1-2, with 8 nucleotides matching TRBD1. The CDR3 spans 13 residues. Looked up from germline, CDR1 is SQVTM and CDR2 is ANQGSEA. Trimming at V came to 4 bases and at J to 6 bases, leaving 7 bases not matched to a gene. CDR3 coding DNA: TGCAGCGTTGCCCCGAACAGGGGGGATGGCTACACCTTC. Translation gives CSVAPNRGDGYTF.

The V and J genes are TRBV7-8 and TRBJ2-3; D call uncertain. V lost 6 bases to trimming and J lost 6 bases, with 10 bases between them. The germline V gene encodes CDR1 SGHVS and CDR2 FQNEAQ. This CDR3 is built from 12 residues. In nucleotides, the CDR3 is TGTGCCAGCAGAACAATCGGGGATACGCAGTATTTT. This encodes CASRTIGDTQYF.

The genes are TRBV11-3 and TRBJ2-5, with D perhaps TRBD1 (6 bases). V was trimmed by 4 bases and J by 2 bases, leaving 14 bases between them. This CDR3 comprises 15 residues. Germline V gene sequence: CDR1 SGHNT, CDR2 YENEEA. CDR3 sequence: CASSSRKGQQETQYF. The DNA of the CDR3 is TGTGCCAGCAGCTCCCGCAAGGGACAACAAGAGACCCAGTACTTC.

This clone was observed once. The chain uses TRBV2 and TRBJ2-3, with D perhaps TRBD1 (6 bases). Germline CDR1 is SNHLY and CDR2 is FYNNEI. The CDR3 is 14 amino acids. V gave up 6 bases and J gave up 3 bases, with 13 bases separating them. This CDR3 reads CASRSGVVTDTQYF. The DNA of the CDR3 is TGTGCCAGCAGGTCAGGGGTTGTAACAGATACGCAGTATTTT.

The chain employs TRBV5-1 and TRBJ1-1; 9 nucleotides line up with TRBD1. The J segment lost 4 bases and the V segment lost 0 bases, leaving 13 bases of the junction unmatched. The CDR3 is 18 residues long. Germline V gives CDR1 SGHRS, CDR2 YFSETQ. The CDR3 reads CASSLGEDRGSFGTEAFF. The CDR3 nucleotides read TGCGCCAGCAGCTTGGGCGAGGACAGGGGTTCTTTCGGCACTGAAGCTTTCTTT.

The chain joins TRBV2 to TRBJ2-1; 8 nucleotides align to TRBD2. Losses at the gene ends were 6 bases for V and 7 bases for J; bases not matched to a gene: 14. There are 16 residues in the CDR3. Germline V gene sequence: CDR1 SNHLY, CDR2 FYNNEI. This CDR3 is CASRGLEAGEVNEQFF. The CDR3 nucleotides read TGTGCCAGCAGGGGCCTGGAAGCGGGGGAGGTAAATGAGCAGTTCTTC.

J is TRBJ1-2 and V is TRBV6-6, with TRBD1 as a possible D gene (5 bases). This CDR3 contains 11 residues. Trimming removed 2 bases at V and 9 bases at J, with 7 bases between. Germline V gene sequence: CDR1 MNHNY, CDR2 SVGAGI (reference sequence). CDR3 protein: CASSYRGRYTF. CDR3 DNA sequence: TGTGCCAGCAGTTACAGGGGTCGCTACACCTTC.

The gene calls are TRBV4-3 and TRBJ2-1; 14 bases fit TRBD2. Germline-derived CDR1 and CDR2 are LGHNA and YSLEER. Trimming at V came to 3 bases and at J to 8 bases, leaving 12 bases not matched to a gene. The CDR3 consists of 18 residues. CDR3 sequence reads: CASSQIGTSGGPLDEQFF. DNA of the CDR3: TGCGCCAGCAGCCAGATAGGGACTAGCGGGGGCCCTTTGGATGAGCAGTTCTTC.

The chain combines TRBV6-5 with TRBJ2-1; 7 nucleotides align to TRBD1. CDR1 and CDR2 from the germline V gene are MNHEY and SVGAGI. With 5 bases clipped from V and 9 bases from J, the junction kept 7 bases outside the gene matches. There are 13 residues in the CDR3. The DNA for the CDR3 is TGTGCCAGCAGTAAAACAGGGGTCCGTGAGCAGTTCTTC. The encoded protein is CASSKTGVREQFF.

V usage is TRBV9 and J usage is TRBJ2-7; tentative D call: TRBD2 (5 bases). V was shortened by 4 bases and J by 5 bases, with 13 bases between the two germline ends. This CDR3 comprises 13 residues. The germline V gene has CDR1 SGDLS and CDR2 YYNGEE. CDR3 loop: CASSPTGNHEQYF. The CDR3 DNA follows: TGTGCCAGCAGCCCTACGGGGAACCACGAGCAGTACTTC. Full variable domain (outside the CDR3, taken from reference TRBV9 and TRBJ2-7): DSGVTQTPKHLITATGQRVTLRCSPRSGDLSVYWYQQSLDQGLQFLIQYYNGEERAKGNILERFSAQQFPDLHSELNLSSLELGDSALYFCASSPTGNHEQYFGPGTRLTVT.

The chain links TRBV11-2 to TRBJ2-1, with 9 bases aligning to TRBD2. CDR3 size: 15 residues. With 7 bases clipped from V and 2 bases from J, the junction kept 6 bases outside the gene matches. Germline CDR1 reads SGHAT; CDR2 reads FQNNGV. CDR3 region: CASKRRGGAYNEQFF. The DNA for the CDR3 is TGTGCCAGCAAGAGGCGGGGGGGAGCCTACAATGAGCAGTTCTTC.